This T cell receptor (beta chain) came from a study of naive and memory T cell subsets. Study-level results: In naive cells, over 95% of TCR sequences were seen only once. Naive repertoires, especially CD8, held a few larger clonotypes, possibly memory cells re-expressing CD45RA.

There are 15 residues in the CDR3. V was clipped by 3 bases and J by 4 bases, with 16 bases between them. Per germline, CDR1 SQVTM and CDR2 ANQGSEA. Two oligonucleotides, mixed equimolar, formed the beta constant-region primer covering TRBC1 and TRBC2. Nested alpha and beta constant-region primers with the SP2 primer drove four PCR rounds on ligated cDNA. TCRdb ran MiXCR on the UMI-ligation and nested PCR reads and lists one entry per CDR3 protein. Altogether approximately 150,000 distinct CDR3 sequences are present, roughly a fifth being singletons, with the ten largest covering around 0.63%. On this clonotype itself: As yet, its antigen is unknown.

Material for sequencing was naive CD8+ T cells from blood. V is TRBV29-1 and J is TRBJ2-1; D ambiguous. The clonotype originates from a human donor in good health. This CDR3 is CSVEDPRRSYNEQFF. CDR3 DNA sequence: TGCAGCGTTGAGGACCCGCGACGATCGTACAATGAGCAGTTCTTC.